What follows are 3 T cell receptor beta chains derived from one specimen sequenced in a study of T cell repertoires in cytomegalovirus infection. Each CDR3 protein is one row after TCRdb ran MiXCR on the reads. The profile shows fewer than 650,000 distinct CDR3 sequences, almost 40% of them singletons. For these TCRs, the target antigens are not known. The input for sequencing was cultured PBMCs, taken from culture after CMV antigen stimulation. These receptors all come from a human donor in good health (CMV status not recorded). Some clones in this sample may be carry-over from other donors' samples.

This chain uses TRBV6-2 or TRBV6-3 with TRBJ2-1; the D call may be TRBD1 or TRBD2 (5 bases each). Trimming removed 6 bases from V and 6 bases from J, with 12 bases in between. CDR3 length: 13 amino acids. Germline V gene lookup returns CDR1 MNHEY and CDR2 SVGEGT. The CDR3 nucleotides are TGTGCCAGCAGGCTGGCAGGGAGCAATGAGCAGTTCTTC. Translation gives CASRLAGSNEQFF.

The chain has TRBV7-4 and TRBJ1-4; D gene ambiguous. The CDR3 extends over 13 amino acids. Germline loops: CDR1 SGHVT, CDR2 SQSDAQ. Deletions cut 7 bases from V and 3 bases from J, with 9 bases between. This chain's CDR3 is CASTSGSNEKLFF. CDR3 nucleotides: TGTGCCAGCACCAGTGGGTCTAATGAAAAACTGTTTTTT.

V is TRBV6-6 and J is TRBJ2-1; D is unresolved. CDR3 length: 11 residues. Per germline, CDR1 MNHNY and CDR2 SVGAGI (reference sequence). The ends were cut back, 8 bases at V and 6 bases at J, with 8 bases in the middle. In nucleotides, the CDR3 is TGTGCCAGCTTTTCCGCCAATGAGCAGTTCTTC. This gives the protein CASFSANEQFF.